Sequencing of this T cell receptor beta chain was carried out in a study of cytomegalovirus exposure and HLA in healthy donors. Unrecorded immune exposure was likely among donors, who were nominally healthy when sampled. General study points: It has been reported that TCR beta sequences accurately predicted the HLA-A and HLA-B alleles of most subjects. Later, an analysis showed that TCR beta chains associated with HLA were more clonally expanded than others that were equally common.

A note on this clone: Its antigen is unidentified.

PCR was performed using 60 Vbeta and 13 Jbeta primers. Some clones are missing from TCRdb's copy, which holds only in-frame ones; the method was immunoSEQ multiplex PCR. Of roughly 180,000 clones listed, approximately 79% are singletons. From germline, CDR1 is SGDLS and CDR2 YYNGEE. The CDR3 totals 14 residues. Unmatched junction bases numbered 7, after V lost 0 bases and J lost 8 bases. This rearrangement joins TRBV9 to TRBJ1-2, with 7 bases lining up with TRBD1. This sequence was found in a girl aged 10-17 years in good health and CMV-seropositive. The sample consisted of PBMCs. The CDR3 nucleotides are TGTGCCAGCAGCGTAGCGTGGCAGGGGGTGGGCTACACCTTC. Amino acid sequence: CASSVAWQGVGYTF.